The entry that follows covers one T cell receptor (beta chain) sequence. Its antigen is undetermined. Trimming took 5 bases from V and 2 from J, leaving 9 bases between them. The CDR3 has 13 residues. CDR1 MDHEN and CDR2 SYDVKM come from the germline V gene. TCRdb keeps only in-frame clones here, not all; method: immunoSEQ multiplex PCR. The profile covers 150,000 to 200,000 clones, with 94% appearing a single time and roughly 4.6% taken by the ten largest. The data are from a study of T cell responses to AZD1222 COVID-19 vaccine. The study's findings and limits: Per reports, nearly half of all spike-specific TCRs target regions that are unmutated in variants. Donors in the cohort were predominantly white British and more often female, and clonal diversity was possibly underestimated. The study sampled repertoires only after the peak T cell response.

The chain links TRBV28 to TRBJ1-2, with D tentatively TRBD1 (6 bases). The specimen comprised peripheral blood, sampled 28 days after the second AZD1222 dose. The TCR comes from an adult who received the AZD1222 COVID-19 vaccine. CDR3 amino acids: CASSTGTNYGYTF. The CDR3 coding sequence is TGTGCCAGCAGTACCGGGACAAACTATGGCTACACCTTC.